Included here is one TCR beta chain sequence, with context. The naive gate required viable CD3+CD4+ or CD3+CD8+ cells with CCR7+CD45RA+CD45RO-CD95-CD27+CD28+ phenotype. The sample is drawn from a study of T cells after posttransplantation cyclophosphamide. Assay: immunoSEQ multiplex PCR; the TCRdb copy retains only in-frame clones and omits some. The data hold some 33,000 clones, with more than 85% observed a single time. The source material was naive CD4+ T cells sorted from blood. This sequence originates from a man aged 25-40 years in good health and a related stem cell transplant donor.

The CDR3 protein is CASSYRGIGYGYTF. CDR3 DNA sequence: TGTGCCAGCAGTTACAGGGGAATTGGCTATGGCTACACCTTC. The chain joins TRBV7-2 to TRBJ1-2, with 7 bases fitting TRBD1. CDR1 and CDR2 from the germline V gene are SGHTA and FQGNSA. The CDR3 extends over 14 amino acids. Unmatched junction bases numbered 8, after V lost 6 bases and J lost 4 bases.